This TCR beta chain emerged from a study of blood T cells in healthy people across ages (dated by TCRdb to the mid-2010s). Concerning the study at large: In model experiments, template switching captured roughly one uniquely barcoded TCR beta cDNA molecule for every two T cells. To track age-related changes in TCR beta repertoire diversity, the study relied on deep sequencing normalized with unique cDNA molecular identifiers. Donors were grouped into four age groups: young (average approximately 16 years), middle-aged (around 39), aged (roughly 62) and long-lived (around 80). Donors of different ages were randomly distributed across sequencing lanes to avoid experimental bias. For two donors (one aged 18 to 30 and one aged 80 or older), the study analyzed two additional independent replicas of 1 million unique cDNA reads from the same blood draw. General findings and caveats noted by the study authors: As age increased, observed TCR beta diversity per million T cells dropped in a roughly linear way, and a significant reduction was already evident by age roughly 36. A strong correlation was found between observed TCR beta diversity and the percentage of naive T cells measured by flow cytometry. Compared with the aged group, more naive CD4+ T cells, fewer expanded clones and increased TCR diversity were shown by the long-lived group, suggesting age selection. Because donor CMV infection status was unknown, age-related changes in expanded clonotypes were potentially confounded. Because profiling used bulk unsorted PBMCs, naive and antigen-experienced compartments could not be compared conclusively. Estimates of total diversity from one million sequenced T cells were regarded as lower bounds and underestimates.

V drops 6 bases and J drops 7 bases, leaving 18 bases in between. Via the germline V gene, CDR1 is SGHTA and CDR2 FQGNSA. The CDR3 has 15 amino acids, counting the end cysteine and phenylalanine. The entry retains the CDR3 DNA only, 45 bases that are in frame from base 1. This clonotype appeared a few times. The antigen this receptor binds is unknown. Per-nucleotide qualities are absent, and no much larger clonotype sits a single base away. The donors were some 39 Caucasian individuals from Russia, aged roughly 6 to 100 years, who were systemically healthy. Each donor gave 9.5 to 10 milliliters of peripheral blood, drawn into EDTA-treated Vacutainer tubes. PBMCs were isolated by Ficoll-Paque density-gradient centrifugation, with at least 6.5 million obtained per sample. Trizol reagent was used to extract total RNA from PBMCs, with at least 6 micrograms per sample. Naive CD45RAhigh/CD27high T cell percentages were measured by flow cytometry on a PBMC aliquot from every donor.

The library was made by 5' RACE. Data came from an Illumina HiSeq 2500. A second about 7 to 12 cycle PCR used a sample-barcoded 5' primer and a J-beta primer mix. Each TCR beta cDNA molecule received a unique molecular identifier from a template-switch 5' adaptor carrying 12 random nucleotides. At least 3 million CDR3-containing paired-end reads were obtained from each sample. First-strand cDNA synthesis was performed from all RNA using the Mint cDNA synthesis kit, with priming by a TRBC-specific oligonucleotide. Following uracil-DNA glycosylase treatment, all cDNA underwent a first 18-cycle PCR with the universal primers M1SS and BC2_uni_R. In the paper's pipeline: For normalization, 1 million high-quality reads, each with a distinct molecular identifier, were randomly selected from each sample. Reads with shared molecular identifiers were discarded instead of being binned into consensus sequences. MiTCR, set to a Q25 quality threshold and the strictest error-elimination algorithm, was used for CDR3 identification, clonotype clustering and error correction. A nonparametric unseen species model using Euler transformation provided a lower-bound estimate of total TCR beta diversity. The public reads were reprocessed in TCRdb via fastp at Q25 and MiXCR, keeping in-frame beta chains. Identical CDR3 proteins give one entry, which carries the most common genes and DNA. The V and J calls and clone size are TCRdb's, not the authors'. This sample is represented by roughly 500,000 distinct CDR3 sequences; 25% to 30% of them were singletons. The leading ten clones occupy about 18% of the sample.

Sequenced: blood. The receptor comes from an older woman in good health. The chain joins TRBV7-2 to TRBJ1-4; TRBD1 might be the D gene, on 6 matching bases. The bases read TGTGCCAGCAGGGCTAGGGGGGGGTATTCTGAAAAACTGTTTTTT. Its amino acids are CASRARGGYSEKLFF.